This TCR beta chain comes out of a study of T cell responses to AZD1222 COVID-19 vaccine. Points on this clone: Its specificity is unknown.

Profiled with immunoSEQ multiplex PCR; TCRdb holds only in-frame clones, not every one. The sample includes 120,000 or so clones, 85% to 90% of them seen just once. Study-wide points: Among the donors, most were white British and more were female, and clonal diversity was possibly underestimated.

The germline V gene has CDR1 MNHNS and CDR2 SASEGT. The CDR3 contains 17 residues. The J segment lost 1 base and the V segment lost 4 bases, leaving 7 bases of the junction unmatched. V and J are TRBV6-1 and TRBJ2-6; the match to TRBD1 covers 7 bases. This specimen was peripheral blood, taken on day 0 of AZD1222 vaccination. The TCR originated in an adult in good health. CDR3 sequence reads: CASSGLDRTSGANVLTF. Here the CDR3 DNA reads TGTGCCAGCAGTGGGTTGGACAGGACATCTGGGGCCAACGTCCTGACTTTC.